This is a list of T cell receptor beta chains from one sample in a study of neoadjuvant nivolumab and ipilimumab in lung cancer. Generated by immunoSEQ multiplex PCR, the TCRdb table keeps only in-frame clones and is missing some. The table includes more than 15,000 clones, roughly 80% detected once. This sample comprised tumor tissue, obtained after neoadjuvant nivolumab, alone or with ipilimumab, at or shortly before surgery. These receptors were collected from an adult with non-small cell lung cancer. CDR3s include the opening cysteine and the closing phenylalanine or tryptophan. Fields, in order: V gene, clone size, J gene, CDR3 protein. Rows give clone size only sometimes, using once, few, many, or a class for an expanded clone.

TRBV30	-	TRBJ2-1	CAWTGGVEQFF
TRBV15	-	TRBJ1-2	CATSFNQGYGYTF
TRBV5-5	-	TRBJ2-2	CASSWGDRDTGELFF
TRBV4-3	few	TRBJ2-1	CASSQTRGLGEQFF
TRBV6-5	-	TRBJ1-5	CASSPRRSNQPQHF
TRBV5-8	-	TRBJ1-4	CASSAGTGSEKLFF
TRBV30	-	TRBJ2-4	CAWSHDVWGLAKNIQYF
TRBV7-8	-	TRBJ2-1	CASSLGPGTGYNEQFF
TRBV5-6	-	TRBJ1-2	CASSSTGAGYGYTF
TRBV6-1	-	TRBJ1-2	CASRRTMDYGYTF
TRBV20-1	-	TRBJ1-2	CSVGQALYTF
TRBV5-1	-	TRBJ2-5	CASSTGTRVETQYF
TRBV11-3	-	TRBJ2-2	CASSRKGPTGELFF
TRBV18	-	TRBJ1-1	CASSLGGAGTEAFF
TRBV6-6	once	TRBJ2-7	CASSLAGAYEQYF
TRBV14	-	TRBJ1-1	CASSQDLQGRTFF
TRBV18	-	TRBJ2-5	CASSPPRGQGKQETQYF
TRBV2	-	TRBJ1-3	CASQISGNTIYF
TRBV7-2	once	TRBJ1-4	CASSGREAGVDEKLFF
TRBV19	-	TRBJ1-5	CATRWDRGNQPQHF
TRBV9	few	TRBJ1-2	CASSGVTGESYTF
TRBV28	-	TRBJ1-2	CASSLGVIGYTF
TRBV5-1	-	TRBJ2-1	CASSRGQPGVREQFF
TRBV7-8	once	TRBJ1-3	CASSLTGSGNTIYF
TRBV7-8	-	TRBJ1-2	CASSLPRVDGYTF
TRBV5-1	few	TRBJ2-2	CASSLIIQRNTGELFF
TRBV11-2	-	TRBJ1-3	CASSLEPARNTIYF
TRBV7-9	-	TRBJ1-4	CASSSAQGLSPFF
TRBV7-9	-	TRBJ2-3	CASSPARGTDTQYF
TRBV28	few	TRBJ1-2	CASSFGTEYGYTF
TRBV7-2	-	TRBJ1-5	CASSPGTGFQPQHF
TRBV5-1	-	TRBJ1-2	CASSEGTGGNYGYTF
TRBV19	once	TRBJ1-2	CASSIYLGNYGYTF
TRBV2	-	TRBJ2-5	CASSARATSFETQYF
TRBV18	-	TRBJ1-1	CASSPRVSSEAFF
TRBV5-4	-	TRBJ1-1	CASSLDPTSNTEAFF
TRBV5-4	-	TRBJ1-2	CASSAGTGGGRGGYTF
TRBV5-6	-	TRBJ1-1	CASGREMNTEAFF
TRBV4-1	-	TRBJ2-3	CASSHRDRGTDTQYF
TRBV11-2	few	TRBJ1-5	CASSSGTGQGQHF
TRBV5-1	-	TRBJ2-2	CASSLGGAANTGELFF
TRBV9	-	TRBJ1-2	CASSVESGRPRNGYTF
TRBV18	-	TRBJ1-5	CASSPALIQGASNQPQHF
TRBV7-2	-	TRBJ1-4	CASSLARRELFF
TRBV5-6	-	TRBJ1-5	CASSLAGINQPQHF